This is a list of T cell receptor beta chains from one sample in a study of OX40 agonist ivuxolimab in advanced cancers. Generated by immunoSEQ multiplex PCR, the TCRdb table keeps only in-frame clones and is missing some. The sample records about 25,000 clones, 65% to 85% being singletons. The starting material was CD4+ or CD8+ T cells sorted from blood, obtained in a trial of the OX40 agonist ivuxolimab. These receptors all stem from an adult with an advanced solid tumor such as melanoma, head and neck, liver or kidney cancer. Each CDR3 is given with its conserved first and last residue.

V	J	CDR3
TRBV5-1	TRBJ2-2	CASSPQSPGNTGELFF
TRBV7-8	TRBJ2-7	CASSLGTPGYEQYF
TRBV5-1	TRBJ2-7	CASSFPGTASYEQYF
TRBV5-1	TRBJ2-7	CASSLDLLESYEQYF
TRBV30	TRBJ1-1	CAWREQGNVEAFF
TRBV4-1	TRBJ1-6	CASSDFRQGRPEWKVHF
TRBV27	TRBJ2-7	CASSLGGTGAYEQYF
TRBV7-9	TRBJ2-7	CASSLDPRGAYEQYF
TRBV2	TRBJ2-5	CASSEKGGRETQYF
TRBV27	TRBJ2-1	CASSFLTSGGKQFF
TRBV6-4	TRBJ2-1	CASSDSGLAGYNEQFF
TRBV5-4	TRBJ2-3	CASSFEGGADTQYF
TRBV9	TRBJ2-5	CASSVDQETQYF
TRBV27	TRBJ1-1	CASSLYRAQGRNTEAFF
TRBV30	TRBJ1-1	CAWSPTREAFF
TRBV19	TRBJ2-7	CASSIASESSYEQYF
TRBV10-3	TRBJ1-6	CATGFGDSPLHF
TRBV6-6	TRBJ1-4	CASSPRDRGIEKLFF
TRBV19	TRBJ2-7	CASGEGFEQYF
TRBV7-2	TRBJ1-1	CASSLAFRAQAFF
TRBV6-5	TRBJ1-1	CASSSTGRRTEAFF
TRBV5-1	TRBJ2-1	CASSSLLRGDYNEQFF
TRBV7-6	NA	CASSLDPGQGYEQYF
TRBV19	TRBJ1-1	CASSIQQGQSEAFF
TRBV5-1	TRBJ1-5	CASSLASGDQPQHF
TRBV4-2	TRBJ1-5	CASSQGPGEVGGQPQHF
TRBV5-8	TRBJ2-7	CASSFVVAGAYEQYF